This T cell receptor (beta chain) was found in a study of T cell clonality in common variable immunodeficiency. Whole-study results and caveats: Fewer TCRbeta clones were shared among CVID subjects than controls.

Control and CVID samples contributed equal amounts of genomic DNA. Measured with immunoSEQ multiplex PCR; TCRdb has only the in-frame clones, and not every one. The repertoire shows approximately 81,000 clones, none seen only once; the top ten take over 0.7%. This clone was seen repeatedly, ten times or more. Its cognate antigen is unknown. The CDR3 is cut off 3 residues early in the read; its end comes from the germline J gene. Patients and controls were mostly of Caucasian heritage. V was pared by 2 bases and J by 4 bases, with 11 bases between. The CDR3 loop spans 13 amino acids. Germline CDR1 is DFQATT and CDR2 is SNEGSKA (reference sequence).

Sequenced: peripheral blood mononuclear cells. The chain links TRBV20-1 to TRBJ1-2; D is ambiguous. This sequence originates from a person between 18 and 69 years old in good health. CDR3: CSARSGEGYGYTF. The sequenced part of the CDR3 DNA is TGCAGTGCTAGATCCGGGGAGGGCTATGGC.